One T cell receptor beta chain is described in this entry. These data are taken from a study of blood T cell repertoires in COVID-19. Study overall: Specimens from acute and convalescent COVID-19 originated in the United States, Italy and Spain. Sample material is recorded as cDNA or gDNA derived from T cells, B-cell-depleted T cells, or PBMCs.

Study members were between about 18 and 95 years old and lived in about two dozen US regions. Cohort allocation depended upon clinical history that participants reported. Sequenced by immunoSEQ multiplex PCR; TCRdb stores in-frame clones only, minus some. The table has around 300,000 clones, around 89% seen once. The germline CDR1 and CDR2 sequences are LNHDA and SQIVND (reference sequence). This CDR3 comprises 13 residues. Between the trimmed V and J ends, which lost 3 bases and 6 bases, there was a span of 12 bases. This sequence joins TRBV19 and TRBJ2-7, with D possibly matching TRBD2 (6 bases). The receptor was derived from a woman under 30 with acute COVID-19. Sequenced material: PBMCs or T cells enriched from blood (not recorded which). The CDR3 nucleotides are TGTGCCAGTAGTATCGCCCCGACTAGCGAGCAGTACTTC. This translates into CASSIAPTSEQYF.